The T cell receptor (beta chain) under discussion was sequenced for a study of blood T cell repertoires in COVID-19 (dated by TCRdb to 2020 to 2021). Study-wide context: Samples from collaborators originated in the United States, Italy and Spain and spanned both the acute and convalescent phases of COVID-19. The prospective study material was composed of cDNA or gDNA derived from T cells, B-cell-depleted T cells, or PBMCs. Subjects who had been exposed to COVID-19, were actively infected with it, or had recovered from it provided the deeply sampled blood TCRbeta repertoires that made up the dataset. The repertoires were released in a freely available public database meant as a resource for research on the immune response to SARS-CoV-2. The samples were drawn from two sources: the first 160 participants of the ongoing ImmuneRACE study, and approximately 1,300 subjects contributed by 6 global collaborators. A de-identified subject ID, COVID-19 status, age in years and sex were almost always included in the sample metadata. Where available, HLA class I and class II types were taken from metadata supplied by the sample provider and were not determined by assay-based typing. Overall results and qualifications from the work: How much clinical and demographic metadata was included differed by source and by participant, and the metadata was provided uncurated.

TCRbeta CDR3 regions were amplified from genomic DNA by means of the immunoSEQ Assay, a bias-controlled multiplex PCR. The original methods were these. The number of nucleated cells in each sample was estimated by amplification of reference gene primers within the assay. To quantify the absolute abundance of each unique TCRbeta CDR3 rearrangement, sequence reads were collapsed and filtered. Productive Simpson clonality was computed per sample as the square root of Simpson's diversity index over productive rearrangements. TCRdb took this table from immuneACCESS and kept in-frame rearrangements with V and J called. Such tables lack part of the clones; where checked against another copy, unresolved V genes explain under half of the gap, and the rest is unexplained. V, J and clone size are those of that table, while D and trimming were read from the DNA. This sample has 80,000 to 100,000 clones in its table, and roughly 80% of those were observed once. Roughly 15% of the sample is taken by the ten largest.

V is cut by 9 bases and J by 0 bases, and the space between the germline ends is 18 bases. The CDR3 runs 17 residues from the cysteine to the phenylalanine. The CDR3 DNA has 51 bases and is translated from base 1. The germline V gene (reference sequence) supplies CDR1 LNHDA and CDR2 SQIVND. About this clone itself: Its antigen is still unknown. No per-base quality is available; no much larger clone lies one base away.

The collaborating institutions used their own protocols to collect whole blood in K2EDTA tubes. Collaborator samples were shipped for TCRbeta analysis as frozen whole blood, isolated PBMCs, or DNA extracted from either sample type. The TCR was taken from an elderly woman with active or convalescent COVID-19. The chain uses TRBV19 and TRBJ2-6; TRBD1 is perhaps the D gene, given 6 matching bases. The sample taken for sequencing was peripheral blood. The bases are TGTGCCAGCGTTTACACAGGGACCACCTCTGGGGCCAACGTCCTGACTTTC. Translated, this is CASVYTGTTSGANVLTF.